This record covers a single T cell receptor beta chain. What it binds is unknown. There are 11 residues in the CDR3. CDR1 SQVTM and CDR2 ANQGSEA come from the germline V gene. The data were taken from a study of CXCR3-negative and CXCR3-positive naive CD8 T cells. General observations from the study: Memory cells differed in TRBV-TRBJ usage, but naive CXCR3-negative and CXCR3-positive cells had similar usage.

UMI labels and 5' RACE were used to prepare the TRB cDNA libraries. TCRdb re-called the 5' RACE reads; every CDR3 protein appears as one record, without DNA. Its table lists about 58,000 distinct CDR3 sequences. Material: naive CXCR3- CD8+ T cells from blood. Regarding subset: CD45RO-CCR7+CD27+CD95- naive CD8+ T cells lacking CXCR3 (TNR3-). The chain employs TRBV29-1 and TRBJ1-1. The sequence derives from a human donor in good health. Some clones in this sample may be carry-over from other donors' samples. The CDR3 here is CSGRKNTEAFF.